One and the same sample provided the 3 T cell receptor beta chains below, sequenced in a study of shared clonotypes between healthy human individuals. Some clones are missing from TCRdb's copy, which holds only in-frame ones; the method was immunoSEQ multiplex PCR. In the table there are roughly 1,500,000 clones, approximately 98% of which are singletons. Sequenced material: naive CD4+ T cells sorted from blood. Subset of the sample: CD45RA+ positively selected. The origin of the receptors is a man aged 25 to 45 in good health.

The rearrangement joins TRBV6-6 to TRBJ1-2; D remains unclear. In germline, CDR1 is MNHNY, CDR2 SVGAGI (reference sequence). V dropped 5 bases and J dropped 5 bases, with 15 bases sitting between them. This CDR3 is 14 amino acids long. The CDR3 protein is CASSQQGLEYGYTF. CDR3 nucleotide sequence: TGTGCCAGCAGTCAGCAAGGGTTAGAATATGGCTACACCTTC.

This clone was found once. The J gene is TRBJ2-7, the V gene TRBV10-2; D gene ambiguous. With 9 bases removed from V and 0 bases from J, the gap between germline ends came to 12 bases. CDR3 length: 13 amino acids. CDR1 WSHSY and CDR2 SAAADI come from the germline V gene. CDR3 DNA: TGCGCCAGTAGGAGTTTGAGCTCCTACGAGCAGTACTTC. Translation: CASRSLSSYEQYF.

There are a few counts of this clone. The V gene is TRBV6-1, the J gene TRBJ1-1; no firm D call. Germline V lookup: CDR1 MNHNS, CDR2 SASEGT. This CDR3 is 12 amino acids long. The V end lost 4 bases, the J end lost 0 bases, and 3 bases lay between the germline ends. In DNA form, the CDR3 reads TGTGCCAGCAGTGTAGTGAACACTGAAGCTTTCTTT. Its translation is CASSVVNTEAFF.